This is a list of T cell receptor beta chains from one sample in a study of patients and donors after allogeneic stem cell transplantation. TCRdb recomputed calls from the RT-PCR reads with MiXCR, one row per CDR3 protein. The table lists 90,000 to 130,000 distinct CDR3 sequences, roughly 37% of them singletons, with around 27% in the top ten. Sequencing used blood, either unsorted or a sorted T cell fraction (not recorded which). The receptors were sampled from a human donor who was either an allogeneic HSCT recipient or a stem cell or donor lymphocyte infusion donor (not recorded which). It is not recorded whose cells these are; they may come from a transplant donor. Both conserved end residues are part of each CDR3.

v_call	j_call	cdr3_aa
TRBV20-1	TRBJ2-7	CSAGGRYEQYF
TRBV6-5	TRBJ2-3	CASSYLGGVDTQYF
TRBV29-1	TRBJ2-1	CSVTSGRTEQFF
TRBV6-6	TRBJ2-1	CASSYSMGSEQFF
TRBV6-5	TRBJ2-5	CASTRLETQYF
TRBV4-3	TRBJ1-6	CASSRGWTVGSPLHF
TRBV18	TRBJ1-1	CASSQLTGMAAEAFF
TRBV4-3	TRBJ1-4	CASSQDRGTGEKLFF
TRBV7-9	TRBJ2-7	CASSRPGQAPYEQYF
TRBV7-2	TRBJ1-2	CASSSRASYGYTF
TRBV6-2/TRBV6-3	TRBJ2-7	CASRQGGSSYEQYF
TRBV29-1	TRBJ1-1	CSVSRDRGRRSEAFF
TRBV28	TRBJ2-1	CASSPYTFEQFF
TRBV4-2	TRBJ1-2	CASSQIRDSYGYTF
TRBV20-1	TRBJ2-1	CSARTPSGASDEQFF
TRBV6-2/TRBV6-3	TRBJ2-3	CASSRGTATDTQYF
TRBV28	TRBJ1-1	CASSPPVNTEAFF
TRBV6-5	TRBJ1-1	CASSYYGGSGEAFF
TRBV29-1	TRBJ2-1	CSVEDLILSSYNEQFF
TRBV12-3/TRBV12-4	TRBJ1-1	CASSSLAGWVNTEAFF
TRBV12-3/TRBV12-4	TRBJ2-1	CASSFLLRLGSYNEQFF
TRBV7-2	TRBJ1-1	CASRIGGFNTEAFF
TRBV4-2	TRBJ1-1	CASSQTGANTEAFF
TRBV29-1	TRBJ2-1	CSVESTSSYNEQFF
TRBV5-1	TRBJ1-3	CASSLAGGNTIYF
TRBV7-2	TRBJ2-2	CASSFDRVAGELFF
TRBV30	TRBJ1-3	CAWTPFGNTIYF
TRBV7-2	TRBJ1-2	CASSLSQGAFYGYTF
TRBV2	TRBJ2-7	CASSVRTGDYEQYF
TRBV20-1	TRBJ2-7	CSASSREGKDEQYF
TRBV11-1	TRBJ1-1	CASSLRRVRTEAFF
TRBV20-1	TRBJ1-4	CSAGVPEKLFF
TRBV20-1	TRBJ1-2	CSATGGKNGYTF
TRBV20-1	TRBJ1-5	CSAREKRSYSNQPQHF
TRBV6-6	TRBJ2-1	CASSYLHMELASNEQFF
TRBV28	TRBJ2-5	CASSLSSGQETQYF
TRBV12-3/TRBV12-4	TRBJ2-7	CASSPPISHYEQYF
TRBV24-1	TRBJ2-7	CATGGKGREQYF